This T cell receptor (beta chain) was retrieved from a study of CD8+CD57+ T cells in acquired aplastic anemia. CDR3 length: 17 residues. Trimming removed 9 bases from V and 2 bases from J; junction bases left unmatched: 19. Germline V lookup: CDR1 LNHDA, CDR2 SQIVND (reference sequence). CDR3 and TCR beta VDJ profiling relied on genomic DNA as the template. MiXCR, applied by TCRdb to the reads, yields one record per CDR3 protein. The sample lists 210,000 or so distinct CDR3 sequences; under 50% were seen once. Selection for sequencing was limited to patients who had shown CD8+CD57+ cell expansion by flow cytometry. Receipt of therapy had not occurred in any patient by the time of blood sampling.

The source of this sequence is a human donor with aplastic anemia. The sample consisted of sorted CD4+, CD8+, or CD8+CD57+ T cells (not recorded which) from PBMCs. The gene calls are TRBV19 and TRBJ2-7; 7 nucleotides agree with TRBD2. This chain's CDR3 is CASSQDQPLAATYEQYF. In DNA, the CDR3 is TGTGCCAGCAGCCAAGATCAGCCCCTAGCGGCAACCTACGAGCAGTACTTC.